These 18 T cell receptor beta chains came from one sample sequenced in a study of cytomegalovirus exposure and HLA in healthy donors. The assay was immunoSEQ multiplex PCR, and TCRdb's table has in-frame clones only and misses some. This sample carries around 250,000 clones, roughly 90% of them seen once, and the ten largest clones take under 0.4%. Sequencing was carried out using PBMCs. Source of these receptors: a woman between 18 and 29 years old in good health and CMV-seronegative.

The V and J genes are TRBV12-5 and TRBJ2-1; 10 nucleotides agree with TRBD1. Trimming at V came to 4 bases and at J to 4 bases, leaving 7 bases not matched to a gene. Germline assignment: CDR1 LGHNT and CDR2 FRNRAP. The CDR3 covers 16 residues. The CDR3 loop reads CASGSGQGIEYNEQFF. In DNA form, the CDR3 reads TGTGCTAGTGGTTCGGGACAGGGGATCGAGTACAATGAGCAGTTCTTC. The full variable domain, completed using reference TRBV12-5 and TRBJ2-1, is DARVTQTPRHKVTEMGQEVTMRCQPILGHNTVFWYRQTMMQGLELLAYFRNRAPLDDSGMPKDRFSAEMPDATLATLKIQPSEPRDSAVYFCASGSGQGIEYNEQFFGPGTRLTVL.

The V call is TRBV27, the J call TRBJ2-7; TRBD2 matches at 11 bases. V dropped 5 bases and J dropped 2; count of bases not matched to a gene: 8. In germline, CDR1 is MNHEY, CDR2 SMNVEV (reference sequence). The CDR3 totals 16 residues. CDR3 in DNA: TGTGCCAGCAGTCAAAAGGGACTAGCGGCAACCTACGAGCAGTACTTC. This sequence encodes CASSQKGLAATYEQYF.

This clone was seen a handful of times. The CDR3 is CASIQGPNQPQHF. The CDR3, as DNA: TGTGCCAGTATACAGGGGCCTAATCAGCCCCAGCATTTT. The V gene is TRBV19, the J gene TRBJ1-5, with 7 bases aligning to TRBD1. Germline CDR1 and CDR2: LNHDA and SQIVND (reference sequence). V was clipped by 7 bases and J by 4 bases; unmatched bases: 4. The CDR3 has 13 amino acids. The complete variable domain, with remaining parts taken from reference TRBV19 and TRBJ1-5, reads DGGITQSPKYLFRKEGQNVTLSCEQNLNHDAMYWYRQDPGQGLRLIYYSQIVNDFQKGDIAEGYSVSREKKESFPLTVTSAQKNPTAFYLCASIQGPNQPQHFGDGTRLSIL.

The gene calls are TRBV7-8 and TRBJ2-3, with TRBD2 as a possible D gene (6 bases). CDR1 and CDR2 from the germline V gene are SGHVS and FQNEAQ. Deletions cut 4 bases from V and 2 bases from J, with 13 bases between. The CDR3 has 15 amino acids. As DNA, the CDR3 is TGTGCCAGCAGCTCCACACTAGCCCTCACAGATACGCAGTATTTT. This gives the protein CASSSTLALTDTQYF.

This chain's CDR3 is CASSLTSPTGELFF. CDR3 nucleotide sequence: TGTGCCAGCAGTCTAACTAGCCCCACCGGGGAGCTGTTTTTT. The chain links TRBV11-3 to TRBJ2-2; possible D gene TRBD2, 6 bases. Trimming removed 6 bases at V and 4 bases at J, with 12 bases between. CDR3 length equals 14 residues. The V gene's germline CDR1 is SGHNT and CDR2 YENEEA.

This chain uses TRBV6-6 with TRBJ1-6; no clear D gene. V was pared by 0 bases and J by 5 bases, with 11 bases between. Looked up from germline, CDR1 is MNHNY and CDR2 is SVGAGI (reference sequence). This CDR3 is 16 amino acids long. CDR3 sequence: CASSYSMNRDNSPLHF. In nucleotides, the CDR3 is TGTGCCAGCAGTTACTCGATGAACAGAGATAATTCACCCCTCCACTTT.

The gene calls are TRBV27 and TRBJ1-1; 9 nucleotides agree with TRBD1. From germline, CDR1 is MNHEY and CDR2 SMNVEV (reference sequence). Unmatched junction bases numbered 7, after V lost 5 bases and J lost 3 bases. There are 15 residues in the CDR3. The DNA of the CDR3 is TGTGCCAGCAGTCCGTGGGACAGGGAGGACACTGAAGCTTTCTTT. This encodes CASSPWDREDTEAFF.

This chain connects TRBV11-1 to TRBJ2-5; no reliable D call. Germline CDR1 SGHAT, CDR2 FQDESV (reference sequence). The V gene lost 3 bases and the J gene lost 5 bases, with 10 bases spanning the gap. This CDR3 region has 13 residues. The CDR3 DNA reads TGTGCCAGCAGCTTGTCTCAAGCGGAGACCCAGTACTTC. Encoded protein: CASSLSQAETQYF.

The rearrangement joins TRBV7-8 to TRBJ1-1; TRBD1 aligns across 11 bases. This CDR3 is 16 amino acids long. Germline lookup yields CDR1 SGHVS and CDR2 FQNEAQ. With 1 base clipped from V and 6 bases from J, the junction kept 7 bases outside the gene matches. CDR3 protein: CASSLGGDRGTPEAFF. CDR3 DNA: TGTGCCAGCAGCTTAGGCGGGGACAGGGGGACCCCTGAAGCTTTCTTT.

The CDR3 DNA reads TGTGCCAGCAGCTTAGAGAACAGTCAAGGATCCTACGAGCAGTACTTC. Its protein is CASSLENSQGSYEQYF. This chain joins TRBV7-9 and TRBJ2-7; D gene ambiguous. The germline V gene has CDR1 SEHNR and CDR2 FQNEAQ (reference sequence). This CDR3 comprises 16 residues. V was trimmed by 1 base and J by 1 base, leaving 14 bases between them. Combining the CDR3 with reference TRBV7-9 and TRBJ2-7 gives the whole variable domain DTGVSQNPRHKITKRGQNVTFRCDPISEHNRLYWYRQTLGQGPEFLTYFQNEAQLEKSRLLSDRFSAERPKGSFSTLEIQRTEQGDSAMYLCASSLENSQGSYEQYFGPGTRLTVT.

The chain carries TRBV7-9 and TRBJ2-2; TRBD2 matches at 8 bases. CDR3 length: 17 amino acids. CDR1 and CDR2 (germline): SEHNR, FQNEAQ (reference sequence). The V and J ends lost 3 bases and 0 bases, in that order; junction bases with no gene match: 6. CDR3 coding DNA: TGTGCCAGCAGCTTCCCATTAGCGGGGTCGAACACCGGGGAGCTGTTTTTT. This translates into CASSFPLAGSNTGELFF. The full variable domain, completed using reference TRBV7-9 and TRBJ2-2, is DTGVSQNPRHKITKRGQNVTFRCDPISEHNRLYWYRQTLGQGPEFLTYFQNEAQLEKSRLLSDRFSAERPKGSFSTLEIQRTEQGDSAMYLCASSFPLAGSNTGELFFGEGSRLTVL.

The V and J genes are TRBV7-2 and TRBJ2-2; 7 nucleotides match TRBD1. Trimming took 8 bases from V and 4 from J; bases not matched to a gene: 7. The CDR3 covers 14 residues. Germline V gene sequence: CDR1 SGHTA, CDR2 FQGNSA. The CDR3 DNA is TGTGCCAGCCTCACTGGGACAGTCACCGGGGAGCTGTTTTTT. This encodes CASLTGTVTGELFF.

The rearrangement joins TRBV6-1 to TRBJ2-5, with 8 bases lining up with TRBD2. The CDR3 extends over 15 amino acids. The J segment lost 7 bases and the V segment lost 1 base, leaving 8 bases of the junction unmatched. The germline gives CDR1 MNHNS, CDR2 SASEGT. CDR3 DNA: TGTGCCAGCAGTGAAGAAACGGGGGGGCCTGGGACCCAGTACTTC. Amino acid sequence: CASSEETGGPGTQYF.

V and J are TRBV9 and TRBJ1-3; possibly TRBD1 for D (5 bases). CDR1 is SGDLS and CDR2 is YYNGEE in the germline V gene. With 0 bases removed from V and 1 base from J, the gap between germline ends came to 17 bases. The CDR3 length is 18 residues. CDR3 nucleotides: TGTGCCAGCAGCGTAGATCCCGCGGGGCGGGATTCTGGAAACACCATATATTTT. It is translated as CASSVDPAGRDSGNTIYF. The full variable domain, rest sourced from reference TRBV9 and TRBJ1-3, is DSGVTQTPKHLITATGQRVTLRCSPRSGDLSVYWYQQSLDQGLQFLIQYYNGEERAKGNILERFSAQQFPDLHSELNLSSLELGDSALYFCASSVDPAGRDSGNTIYFGEGSWLTVV.

CDR3 nucleotide sequence: TGTGCCAGCAGCCGACCGCGGGAAAATGAAAAACTGTTTTTT. This encodes CASSRPRENEKLFF. V and J are TRBV28 and TRBJ1-4; no firm D call. This CDR3 region has 14 residues. V lost 6 bases, J lost 5 bases, and 13 bases lay in between. Germline assignment: CDR1 MDHEN and CDR2 SYDVKM.

The chain uses TRBV5-4 and TRBJ1-2, with 11 nucleotides matching TRBD1. The V and J ends lost 4 bases and 8 bases, in that order; junction bases with no gene match: 16. The CDR3 is made up of 17 amino acids. Germline values: CDR1 SGHNT, CDR2 YYREEE (reference sequence). The CDR3 region is CASSPWDRGDSSGGYTF. CDR3 DNA: TGTGCCAGCAGCCCGTGGGACAGGGGGGACTCATCGGGAGGCTACACCTTC.

This clone was detected once. The genes are TRBV5-4 and TRBJ2-7, with 7 bases identical to TRBD1. Unmatched junction bases numbered 2, after V lost 1 base and J lost 1 base. Germline V gene data show CDR1 as SGHNT and CDR2 as YYREEE (reference sequence). The CDR3 contains 14 residues. This CDR3 is CASSLQGESYEQYF. For the CDR3, the DNA is TGTGCCAGCAGCTTGCAGGGGGAGTCCTACGAGCAGTACTTC.

The chain has TRBV9 and TRBJ2-7, with 7 bases fitting TRBD1. J gave up 3 bases and V 1 base, and 7 bases lay outside the gene matches. The germline V gene has CDR1 SGDLS and CDR2 YYNGEE. CDR3 length: 15 residues. CDR3 sequence: CASSVMGTANYEQYF. The CDR3 DNA reads as TGTGCCAGCAGCGTAATGGGGACAGCAAACTACGAGCAGTACTTC.